The 16 T cell receptor beta chains reported below all come from one sample, sequenced in a study of blood T cells in healthy people across ages. A J-beta primer mix and a sample-barcoded 5' primer were used in a second PCR of roughly 6 to 11 cycles. TCRdb used MiXCR to reprocess the 5' RACE reads, holding one entry per CDR3 protein. The sample records around 600,000 distinct CDR3 sequences, around 50% being singletons. The sample taken for sequencing was blood. Receptor source: a man at least 80 years old in good health.

In this sample, this clonotype turned up once. The rearrangement uses TRBV20-1 and TRBJ2-7; the match to TRBD1 covers 9 bases. The CDR3 is made up of 15 amino acids. V lost 5 bases and J lost 2; bases outside the gene matches: 10. Germline V gene lookup returns CDR1 DFQATT and CDR2 SNEGSKA (reference sequence). CDR3 coding DNA: TGCAGTGCTCCGAGGGACAGGGAACGGACCTACGAGCAGTACTTC. Amino acids: CSAPRDRERTYEQYF.

The chain is built from TRBV29-1 and TRBJ1-1; D is possibly TRBD1 (6 bases). The CDR3 is 11 amino acids. Germline V gene sequence: CDR1 SQVTM, CDR2 ANQGSEA. Trimming cost V 6 bases and J 9 bases, with 14 bases left between them. The CDR3 reads CSVRDTRQAFF. The CDR3 DNA sequence: TGCAGCGTCCGGGACACCCGACAAGCTTTCTTT.

This clonotype was seen only once. One junction end does not reproduce the germline sequence, and a read error may be involved. The V gene is TRBV6-5, the J gene TRBJ2-3, with D possibly TRBD2 on 6 matching bases. Germline loops: CDR1 MNHEY, CDR2 SVGAGI. This CDR3 is built from 16 residues. The CDR3 spells CAGSYRTQPSADTQYF. CDR3 DNA sequence: TGTGCCGGCAGTTACCGGACTCAGCCTAGCGCAGATACGCAGTATTTT.

The chain joins TRBV7-9 to TRBJ2-5; TRBD1 aligns across 7 bases. Germline CDR1 is SEHNR and CDR2 is FQNEAQ (reference sequence). The CDR3 totals 14 residues. With V trimmed by 1 base and J by 2 bases, 1 base remained unmatched. Here the CDR3 DNA reads TGTGCCAGCAGCTTAGAGGGACAGCAAGAGACCCAGTACTTC. This translates into CASSLEGQQETQYF.

The chain links TRBV7-2 to TRBJ2-7, with TRBD2 matching over 12 bases. Per the germline V gene, CDR1 is SGHTA and CDR2 is FQGNSA. Germline trimming cut 7 bases from V and 1 base from J; bases unmatched to any gene: 5. The CDR3 contains 15 residues. DNA for the CDR3: TGTGCCAGCACCCGGACTAGCGGGGCTTCCTACGAGCAGTACTTC. Protein product: CASTRTSGASYEQYF.

With regard to this clonotype: A read error may explain this, as a much larger clone is one base away. DNA for the CDR3: TGTGCCAGCAACGAACAACAGGGGCGGGGGGAGCTGTTTTTT. Amino acid sequence: CASNEQQGRGELFF. The chain recombines TRBV6-6 with TRBJ2-2, with 7 positions matching TRBD1. Germline assignment: CDR1 MNHNY and CDR2 SVGAGI (reference sequence). V dropped 7 bases and J dropped 8; count of bases not matched to a gene: 10. The CDR3 is 14 residues long.

This clonotype was counted between two and nine times. V gene TRBV7-9 combines with J gene TRBJ2-7; D is undetermined. Germline V gene sequence: CDR1 SEHNR, CDR2 FQNEAQ (reference sequence). The V end lost 1 base, the J end lost 9 bases, and 10 bases lay between the germline ends. The CDR3 consists of 12 residues. CDR3: CASSLDSGGQYF. The DNA of the CDR3 is TGTGCCAGCAGCTTAGATTCGGGCGGGCAGTACTTC.

This rearrangement joins TRBV12-2 to TRBJ2-5. TRBV12-2 is deemed a pseudogene. The CDR3 is 15 amino acids. CDR3 protein: CASRSADNSQETQYF. CDR3 in DNA: TGTGCAAGTCGCTCAGCTGATAACTCTCAAGAGACCCAGTACTTC.

This clonotype was detected a few times. The V gene is TRBV7-6, the J gene TRBJ2-3, with TRBD2 matching 11 bases. The ends lost 1 base at V and 0 bases at J; junction bases unmatched: 9. Germline V gene sequence: CDR1 SGHVS, CDR2 FNYEAQ. CDR3 length: 19 amino acids. The CDR3 DNA sequence: TGTGCCAGCAGCTTAGTCCCTAGCGGGAGGCAACGTAGCACAGATACGCAGTATTTT. Translation: CASSLVPSGRQRSTDTQYF.

This chain uses TRBV7-9 with TRBJ1-1; perhaps TRBD1 as D (5 bases). There are 15 residues in the CDR3. V dropped 6 bases and J dropped 6 bases, with 20 bases sitting between them. Germline CDR1 and CDR2: SEHNR and FQNEAQ (reference sequence). CDR3 sequence reads: CASRKPLRDAPEAFF. The CDR3 DNA follows: TGTGCCAGCAGGAAACCCCTCAGGGACGCACCTGAAGCTTTCTTT.

The sample holds many counts of this clonotype. The rearrangement uses TRBV6-5 and TRBJ1-2; D is possibly TRBD1 (5 bases). V lost 2 bases to trimming and J lost 6 bases, with 7 bases between them. CDR1 and CDR2 from the germline V gene are MNHEY and SVGAGI. The CDR3 spans 12 residues. CDR3 protein: CASSYKGNGYTF. CDR3 coding DNA: TGTGCCAGCAGTTACAAGGGGAATGGCTACACCTTC.

The CDR3, as DNA: TGTGCCAGCAGGACCGGGACAGGATATACCGGGGAGCTGTTTTTT. Its protein is CASRTGTGYTGELFF. The chain links TRBV27 to TRBJ2-2, with 8 bases identical to TRBD1. Germline assignment: CDR1 MNHEY and CDR2 SMNVEV (reference sequence). CDR3 length: 15 amino acids. V shed 6 bases and J 5 bases; nucleotides not matched to a gene: 8.

This clonotype came up once. V gene TRBV20-1 combines with J gene TRBJ1-1; D call uncertain. The germline V gene has CDR1 DFQATT and CDR2 SNEGSKA (reference sequence). The CDR3 sequence is 12 residues long. The V and J ends lost 6 bases and 11 bases respectively, with 19 bases between them. The chain's CDR3 is CSARPDAGSAFF. The CDR3 DNA follows: TGCAGTGCCCGCCCGGACGCAGGAAGTGCTTTCTTT.

V is TRBV21-1 and J is TRBJ2-7. TRBV21-1 is deemed a pseudogene. This CDR3 is built from 14 residues. CDR3 in amino acids: CASSVGSTSYEQYF. CDR3 in DNA: TGTGCCAGCAGCGTGGGAAGCACCTCCTACGAGCAGTACTTC.

This clonotype appeared a few times. The chain employs TRBV4-3 and TRBJ1-4, with D perhaps matching TRBD1 (5 bases). Germline V CDR1 and CDR2: LGHNA, YSLEER. The CDR3 length is 17 residues. Trimming left V 1 base short and J 6 bases short, with 18 bases between. CDR3 in DNA: TGCGCCAGCAGCCAAGGCGCAGGGCTGAGTATTCATGAAAAACTGTTTTTT. It translates to CASSQGAGLSIHEKLFF.

This chain connects TRBV2 to TRBJ2-1, with TRBD2 matching 7 bases. Trimming cost V 6 bases and J 2 bases; bases outside gene matches: 7. The CDR3 length is 15 residues. The germline CDR1 and CDR2 sequences are SNHLY and FYNNEI. The CDR3 sequence: CASRDYAGAYNEQFF. CDR3 coding DNA: TGTGCCAGCAGAGACTACGCGGGGGCCTACAATGAGCAGTTCTTC.